The 20 T cell receptor beta chains in this list originate from one sample, sequenced in a study of T cell changes during pregnancy in multiple sclerosis. TCRdb's table, derived via immunoSEQ multiplex PCR, lists solely in-frame clones and lacks some. The table has more than 65,000 clones, under 95% seen once. The sequencing used CD4+ T cells from peripheral blood mononuclear cells, collected before pregnancy. The source of these receptors is a female donor with multiple sclerosis, enrolled in a pregnancy study.

The chain combines TRBV16 with TRBJ2-1; 8 nucleotides match TRBD1. Per germline, CDR1 KGHSY and CDR2 FQNENV. This CDR3 region has 14 residues. V was clipped by 3 bases and J by 7 bases; unmatched bases: 5. The CDR3 region has the DNA TGTGCCAGCAGCCATAGGACAGGGTCTAATGAGCAGTTCTTC. This sequence encodes CASSHRTGSNEQFF.

This clone was counted a single time. The chain recombines TRBV5-4 with TRBJ2-7; D is perhaps TRBD2 (6 bases). The CDR3 sequence is 14 residues long. Germline-derived CDR1 and CDR2 are SGHNT and YYREEE (reference sequence). Trimming pared 0 bases from V and 2 bases from J, leaving 9 bases between. CDR3 loop: CASSLVGSPYEQYF. For the CDR3, the DNA is TGTGCCAGCAGCTTGGTCGGGAGTCCCTACGAGCAGTACTTC.

This sequence joins TRBV7-9 and TRBJ2-5, with no clear D. Germline V lookup: CDR1 SEHNR, CDR2 FQNEAQ (reference sequence). This CDR3 region has 12 residues. Trimming removed 1 base from V and 5 bases from J, with 5 bases in between. CDR3 sequence (DNA): TGTGCCAGCAGCTTAGTTCTGGAGACCCAGTACTTC. As protein: CASSLVLETQYF.

The chain combines TRBV30 with TRBJ1-1; D is ambiguous. Germline lookup yields CDR1 GTSNPN and CDR2 SVGIG (reference sequence). This CDR3 comprises 11 residues. The CDR3 region is CSGRAGTEAFF. The CDR3 DNA follows: TGTTCTGGGAGGGCGGGCACTGAAGCTTTCTTT. Drawing the rest from reference TRBV30 and TRBJ1-1, the complete variable domain is SQTIHQWPATLVQPVGSPLSLECTVEGTSNPNLYWYRQAAGRGLQLLFYSVGIGQISSEVPQNLSASRPQDRQFILSSKKLLLSDSGFYLCSGRAGTEAFFGQGTRLTVV.

This chain uses TRBV5-1 with TRBJ2-1; tentative D call: TRBD2 (5 bases). Trimming pared 5 bases from V and 6 bases from J, leaving 18 bases between. CDR3 length: 15 amino acids. The germline CDR1 and CDR2 sequences are SGHRS and YFSETQ. Written as DNA, the CDR3 is TGCGCCAGCAGTCCTCCGAGGGATTCAGCCAATGAGCAGTTCTTC. Translating it yields CASSPPRDSANEQFF.

The genes are TRBV19 and TRBJ2-4; TRBD2 aligns across 7 bases. Germline CDR1 LNHDA, CDR2 SQIVND (reference sequence). The ends lost 3 bases at V and 0 bases at J; junction bases unmatched: 2. The CDR3 sequence is 15 residues long. CDR3 region: CASSILAGAKNIQYF. In DNA form, the CDR3 reads TGTGCCAGTAGTATCTTAGCGGGAGCCAAAAACATTCAGTACTTC.

The rearrangement joins TRBV11-2 to TRBJ2-3; 7 nucleotides align to TRBD1. The CDR3 spans 15 residues. Germline CDR1 SGHAT, CDR2 FQNNGV. V shed 6 bases, J shed 2 bases, and the junction held 8 bases outside the gene matches. CDR3 in amino acids: CASSLQGSSTDTQYF. The CDR3 nucleotides read TGTGCCAGCAGTTTACAGGGGAGCTCCACAGATACGCAGTATTTT.

The chain combines TRBV27 with TRBJ2-1; 9 bases align to TRBD2. The V segment lost 1 base and the J segment 4 bases; nucleotides outside the gene matches: 5. The CDR3 is 16 residues long. Germline V lookup: CDR1 MNHEY, CDR2 SMNVEV (reference sequence). In nucleotides, the CDR3 is TGTGCCAGCAGTTTATTTCCTAGCGGGGCTTACAATGAGCAGTTCTTC. Translated: CASSLFPSGAYNEQFF.

The genes are TRBV27 and TRBJ1-2; perhaps TRBD1 as D (6 bases). From germline, CDR1 is MNHEY and CDR2 SMNVEV (reference sequence). V gave up 5 bases and J gave up 8 bases, with 15 bases separating them. The CDR3 contains 13 residues. The CDR3 protein is CASSQTGQGGYTF. CDR3 coding DNA: TGTGCCAGCAGTCAGACAGGTCAGGGGGGCTACACCTTC.

This chain joins TRBV20-1 and TRBJ2-7; D call uncertain. The ends were cut back, 5 bases at V and 4 bases at J, with 6 bases in the middle. This CDR3 has 10 amino acids. Germline V gene data show CDR1 as DFQATT and CDR2 as SNEGSKA (reference sequence). The CDR3: CSAYSYEQYF. CDR3 DNA sequence: TGCAGTGCTTACAGTTACGAGCAGTACTTC.

This chain links TRBV5-1 with TRBJ2-3; 11 bases map to TRBD1. Trimming at V came to 3 bases and at J to 4 bases, leaving 4 bases not matched to a gene. The CDR3 totals 15 residues. CDR1 and CDR2 from the germline V gene are SGHRS and YFSETQ. CDR3 coding DNA: TGCGCCAGCAGCTACCGGGACAGGGGGGCAGATACGCAGTATTTT. It specifies CASSYRDRGADTQYF.

This clone appeared once. CDR3 DNA sequence: TGTGCCAGCACCGACAGTTTTTACTCCTACGAGCAGTACTTC. It encodes CASTDSFYSYEQYF. The chain employs TRBV6-6 and TRBJ2-7; perhaps TRBD1 as D (5 bases). The germline V gene has CDR1 MNHNY and CDR2 SVGAGI (reference sequence). V was pared by 7 bases and J by 0 bases, with 13 bases between. The CDR3 totals 14 residues.

J is TRBJ1-2 and V is TRBV19; 7 positions agree with TRBD1. Germline lookup yields CDR1 LNHDA and CDR2 SQIVND (reference sequence). V trimming: 5 bases; J trimming: 1 base; junction bases outside the gene matches: 7. The CDR3 loop spans 15 amino acids. CDR3 sequence reads: CASSRPGTVNYGYTF. The CDR3 bases are TGTGCCAGTAGTCGTCCCGGGACAGTTAACTATGGCTACACCTTC.

This clone was observed a few times. The chain recombines TRBV15 with TRBJ1-1; D uncertain. The CDR3 is 15 residues long. Germline CDR1 LNHNV, CDR2 YYDKDF (reference sequence). With 4 bases removed from V and 1 base from J, the gap between germline ends came to 13 bases. In nucleotides, the CDR3 is TGTGCCACCAGCACTAGACCCCAAGGGAACACTGAAGCTTTCTTT. Residues: CATSTRPQGNTEAFF.

This chain connects TRBV5-1 to TRBJ1-5; 7 nucleotides line up with TRBD1. Germline trimming cut 4 bases from V and 0 bases from J; bases unmatched to any gene: 4. The CDR3 loop spans 15 amino acids. Germline CDR1 and CDR2: SGHRS and YFSETQ. In nucleotides, the CDR3 is TGCGCCAGCAGCGGAGGGGACAGTAGCAATCAGCCCCAGCATTTT. This encodes CASSGGDSSNQPQHF.

The sample holds one count of this clone. This chain joins TRBV7-8 and TRBJ2-1; weak D call: TRBD2 (5 bases). Germline CDR1 is SGHVS and CDR2 is FQNEAQ. V dropped 7 bases and J dropped 8 bases, with 18 bases sitting between them. This CDR3 region has 14 residues. The chain's CDR3 is CASITMWGSDEQFF. CDR3 nucleotides: TGTGCCAGCATCACTATGTGGGGTAGCGATGAGCAGTTCTTC.

The V and J genes are TRBV15 and TRBJ2-1, with 10 bases aligning to TRBD2. V gave up 7 bases and J gave up 5 bases; unmatched junction bases: 5. The CDR3 loop spans 14 amino acids. Germline values: CDR1 LNHNV, CDR2 YYDKDF (reference sequence). CDR3 sequence: CATTRSGGDNEQFF. In nucleotides, the CDR3 is TGTGCCACCACCAGGAGCGGGGGGGACAATGAGCAGTTCTTC.

This clone was seen only once. The gene calls are TRBV11-2 and TRBJ1-3; 7 nucleotides line up with TRBD1. J lost 4 bases, V lost 4 bases, and 7 bases had no gene match. Germline lookup yields CDR1 SGHAT and CDR2 FQNNGV. CDR3 size: 15 residues. The CDR3 loop reads CASSSGQAWGNTIYF. CDR3 coding DNA: TGTGCCAGCAGCTCCGGACAGGCGTGGGGAAACACCATATATTTT.

In its sample, this clone was seen once. CDR3 DNA sequence: TGCGCCAGCAGCCAAGAGGGGGCAGGCTCTGGAAACACCATATATTTT. Its protein product is CASSQEGAGSGNTIYF. V and J are TRBV4-1 and TRBJ1-3; perhaps TRBD1 as D (6 bases). There are 16 residues in the CDR3. CDR1 and CDR2 from the germline V gene are MGHRA and YSYEKL. The V end was cut by 0 bases, the J end by 0 bases, with 9 bases between.

This clone was recorded once. The chain has TRBV5-1 and TRBJ2-2, with D perhaps matching TRBD1 (5 bases). V was pared by 1 base and J by 1 base, with 5 bases between. The CDR3 length is 14 residues. Germline V lookup: CDR1 SGHRS, CDR2 YFSETQ. The chain's CDR3 is CASSLTGNTGELFF. The CDR3 bases are TGCGCCAGCAGCTTGACAGGGAACACCGGGGAGCTGTTTTTT.